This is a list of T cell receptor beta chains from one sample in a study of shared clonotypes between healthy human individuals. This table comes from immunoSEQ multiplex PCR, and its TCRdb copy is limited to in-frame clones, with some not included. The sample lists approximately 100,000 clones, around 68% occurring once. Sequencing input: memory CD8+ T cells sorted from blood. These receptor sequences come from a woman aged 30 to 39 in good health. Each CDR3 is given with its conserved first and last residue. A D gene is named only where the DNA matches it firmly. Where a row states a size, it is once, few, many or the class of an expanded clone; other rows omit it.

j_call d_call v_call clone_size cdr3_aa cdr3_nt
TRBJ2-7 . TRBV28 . CASKQGPYEQYF TGTGCCAGCAAACAGGGACCCTACGAGCAGTACTTC
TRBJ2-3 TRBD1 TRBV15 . CATSRGTGRDTQYF TGTGCCACCAGCAGGGGGACAGGGCGGGATACGCAGTATTTT
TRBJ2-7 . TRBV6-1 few CASSELRADTYEQYF TGTGCCAGCAGTGAACTAAGGGCAGATACCTACGAGCAGTACTTC
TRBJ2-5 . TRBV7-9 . CASSSGRSQETQYF TGTGCCAGCAGCTCGGGACGGAGCCAAGAGACCCAGTACTTC
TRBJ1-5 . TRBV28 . CASRHTGQGLNQPQHF TGTGCCAGCAGACACACGGGACAAGGCCTCAATCAGCCCCAGCATTTT
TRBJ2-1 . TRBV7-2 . CASSRTLLTYNEQFF TGTGCCAGCAGCCGAACCTTACTAACTTACAATGAGCAGTTCTTC
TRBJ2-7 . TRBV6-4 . CASSEVDSGEQYF TGTGCCAGCAGTGAGGTGGACTCGGGCGAGCAGTACTTC
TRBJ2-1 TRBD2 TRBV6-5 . CASSYSSGRYNEQFF TGTGCCAGCAGTTACTCAAGCGGGAGGTACAATGAGCAGTTCTTC
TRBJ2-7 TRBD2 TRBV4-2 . CASSQDPGGPREQYF TGTGCCAGCAGCCAAGACCCGGGAGGGCCTCGGGAGCAGTACTTC
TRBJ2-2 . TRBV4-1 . CASSPLGVGGELFF TGCGCCAGCAGTCCACTTGGCGTGGGCGGGGAGCTGTTTTTT